This paragraph covers one T cell receptor (beta chain) sequence. Antigen specificity is unknown. Investigators profiled TCR beta VDJ and CDR3 from genomic DNA template. TCRdb independently ran MiXCR on the reads; one entry per CDR3 protein. The table includes 30,000 to 40,000 distinct CDR3 sequences, around three quarters detected once. The record originates from a study of CD8+CD57+ T cells in acquired aplastic anemia. Whole-study context: Among healthy donors, CD4+ cells averaged around 10 million reads. Findings and limits, study-wide: Overlap between patients and controls comprised twenty-nine CD8+ CDR3 sequences.

The CDR3 is 13 residues long. Trimming stripped 6 bases from V and 5 bases from J, with 16 bases between. In germline, CDR1 is SQVTM, CDR2 ANQGSEA. Sequences were obtained from sorted CD4+, CD8+, or CD8+CD57+ T cells (not recorded which) from PBMCs. This chain uses TRBV29-1 with TRBJ2-5; no definite D call. The receptor was derived from a human donor in good health, serving as a control. CDR3 nucleotides: TGCAGCGTCATGACGGTGTTCGGGGAGACCCAGTACTTC. As protein: CSVMTVFGETQYF.